This T cell receptor beta chain was captured by sequencing in a study of shared clonotypes between healthy human individuals (dated by TCRdb to the early 2020s). For the wider study: Three men and a couple of women, aged 18 to 49 years, made up the cohort. To increase sequencing depth and limit assay-specific biases, different laboratories used diverse techniques to prepare libraries and sequence TCR repertoires. The study deeply sequenced blood TCR repertoires of five healthy adults to estimate repertoire size and the extent of clonotype sharing between individuals. Per donor, leukapheresis produced somewhere between about 0.85 and 9.5 billion PBMCs.

Using the deep immunoSEQ assay, TCR CDR3 regions were amplified from genomic DNA by multiplex PCR. Genomic DNA extracted from each cell subset was distributed evenly over all wells of several immunoSEQ 96-well plates, and each plate served as one replicate. For unsorted PBMC, each replicate PCR was loaded with roughly 330 ng genomic DNA, equivalent to tens of thousands of T cell genomes. Ten immunoSEQ deep assay plates were used to sequence the unsorted PBMC genomic DNA. Purified libraries were quantified with a Qubit 3.0 fluorometer, sized on a Bioanalyzer 2100, and re-quantified with the KAPA Library Quantification kit. A separate single-read 150-cycle Illumina NextSeq 550 flow cell was used to sequence each immunoSEQ 96-well plate. From the authors' description of their analysis: Because only junctional sequences without quality scores were contained in the immunoSEQ output, filtering matching that applied to full-length reads could not be performed. Sequences were annotated with PyIR, a Python wrapper for IgBLAST v1.9, and V/J genes and CDR3 were assigned using IMGT germline references. Reads with weak V/J assignments (E-value above 1e-6), missing CDR3, stop codons, out-of-frame junctions, or ambiguous translated residues were removed. V3J clonotypes were defined as sequences sharing the same inferred V gene, J gene, and CDR3 amino acid sequence. Percentage overlap between repertoires was calculated by dividing the number of shared unique clonotypes by the size of the smaller repertoire. Three approaches were used to assess repertoire richness: RTK rarefaction, the Chao1 estimator, and Recon v2.1 estimates of unobserved clonotypes. Not all clones reach the TCRdb copy of this immuneACCESS table, which keeps in-frame sequences only. Checked studies attribute under half of the gap to unresolved V genes and leave the rest unexplained. That table furnishes V, J and clone size, whereas the DNA furnished D and trimming. Across this sample there are around 450,000 clones, with about four fifths seen only once. In total, the top ten clones hold over 10% of the sample.

The donors were healthy, HIV-negative adults who had no recently reported acute infections or vaccinations. Only Caucasian adults living in Nashville, Tennessee, USA were represented among the donors. In the unsorted samples, 70 million to 90 million PBMCs were counted, and genomic DNA was extracted using the QIAamp DNA Blood Mini kit. Blood was obtained by leukapheresis, after which PBMCs were separated by Ficoll-Histopaque density gradient centrifugation and cryopreserved in liquid nitrogen vapor phase. The research as a whole found: Pairwise subsampling indicated that sequencing depth was expected to affect the degree of clonotype sharing among donors. Sampling was restricted to blood, and TCR repertoires in tissues likely differ from the TCR repertoires found in blood. The genetic and exposure-history diversity represented was limited by the small number of donors.

As for this clone: This clone's antigen is unknown. No per-base quality is available; no much larger clone lies one base away.

Sequencing was carried out using PBMCs. This clonotype was sampled from a woman between 35 and 50 years old in good health. Some clones in this sample may be carry-over from other donors' samples.

The DNA sequence follows: TGTGCCAGCAGCGTAGCTATAGGGAGTGCCTACGAGCAGTACTTC. This yields the protein CASSVAIGSAYEQYF. The chain uses TRBV9 and TRBJ2-7; D gene: possibly TRBD2, on 5 matching bases. CDR3 length: 15 amino acids, cysteine to phenylalanine. Left in the record is the CDR3 DNA by itself, 45 bases read in frame from the first base. CDR1 and CDR2, per the germline V gene, are SGDLS and YYNGEE. V and J lose 0 bases and 2 bases, and a span of 12 bases separates them.